This TCR beta chain was sequenced in a study of T-cell reconstitution after alpha-beta-depleted transplantation in children. Germline V gives CDR1 SEHNR, CDR2 FQNEAQ (reference sequence). This CDR3 contains 15 residues. Trimming removed 1 base at V and 7 bases at J, with 11 bases between. Construction of the TCRbeta library involved unique molecular identifiers. TCRdb recomputed calls from the PCR reads with MiXCR, one row per CDR3 protein. The sample yields more than 550,000 distinct CDR3 sequences, more than 9% seen once. This clonotype was recorded at least ten times. The TCR sequence derives from a human donor who donated a stem cell graft to a child with acute myeloid leukemia. This chain joins TRBV7-9 and TRBJ1-6; unclear D gene. Sequenced material: PBMCs from the stem cell graft donor, taken from the stem cell graft. The CDR3 reads CASSLDTSRNSPLHF. CDR3 sequence (DNA): TGTGCCAGCAGCTTAGATACCAGCAGAAATTCACCCCTCCACTTT.